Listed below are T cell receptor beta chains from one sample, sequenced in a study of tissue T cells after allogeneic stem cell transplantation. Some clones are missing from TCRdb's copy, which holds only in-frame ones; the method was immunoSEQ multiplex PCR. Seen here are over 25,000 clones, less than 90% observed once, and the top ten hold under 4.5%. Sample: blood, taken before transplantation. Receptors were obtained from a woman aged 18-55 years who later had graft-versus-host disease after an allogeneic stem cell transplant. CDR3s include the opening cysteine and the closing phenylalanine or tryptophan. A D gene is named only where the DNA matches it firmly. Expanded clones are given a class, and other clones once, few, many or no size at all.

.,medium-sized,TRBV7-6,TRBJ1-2,TGTGCCAGCAGCTTAGATGCAGGGTCTGGCTATGGCTACACCTTC,CASSLDAGSGYGYTF
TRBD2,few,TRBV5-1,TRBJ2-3,TGCGCCAGCAGCTTGCAGGTAGCGGGAGGAGATACGCAGTATTTT,CASSLQVAGGDTQYF
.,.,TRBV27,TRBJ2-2,TGTGCCAGCAGTTTATCAGTCCGAAAAAACACCGGGGAGCTGTTTTTT,CASSLSVRKNTGELFF
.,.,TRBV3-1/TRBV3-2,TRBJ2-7,TGTGCCAGCAGCCAAGGCCAGTCCGAGCAGTACTTC,CASSQGQSEQYF
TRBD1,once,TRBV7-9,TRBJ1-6,TGTGCCAGCAGCTTTCGGACAGGAGATAATTCACCCCTCCACTTT,CASSFRTGDNSPLHF
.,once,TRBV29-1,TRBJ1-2,TGCAGCGTTGAAACAGGCGGGTATGGCTACACCTTC,CSVETGGYGYTF
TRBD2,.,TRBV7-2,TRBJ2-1,TGTGCCAGCAGCTTAACTAGCGGGGGGGCTCACAATGAGCAGTTCTTC,CASSLTSGGAHNEQFF
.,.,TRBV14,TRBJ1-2,TGTGCCAGCAGTCCGATCGGGGGTCCGAAAATTGGCTACACCTTC,CASSPIGGPKIGYTF
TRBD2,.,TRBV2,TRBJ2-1,TGTGCCAGCCCCGGGACTAGCCCTTACAATGAGCAGTTCTTC,CASPGTSPYNEQFF
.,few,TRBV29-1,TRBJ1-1,TGCAGCGTGGACGGCAGGGCTGGGAACACTGAAGCTTTCTTT,CSVDGRAGNTEAFF
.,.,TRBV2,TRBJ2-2,TGTGCCAGCAGTGACAAATCGGACACCGGGGAGCTGTTTTTT,CASSDKSDTGELFF
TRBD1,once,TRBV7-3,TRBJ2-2,TGTGCCAGCAGCTCACAGGGGTCCGGGGAGCTGTTTTTT,CASSSQGSGELFF
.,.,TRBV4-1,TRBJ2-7,TGCGCCAGCAGCCAAGAGATTGCCAGGGGAATAGTCGAGCAGTACTTC,CASSQEIARGIVEQYF
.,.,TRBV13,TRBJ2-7,TGTGCCAGCAGCACGGACAAGGACCACGAGCAGTACTTC,CASSTDKDHEQYF
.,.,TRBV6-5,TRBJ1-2,TGTGCCAGCAGTTACCCAGGGGCAGGGTTTAATGGCTACACCTTC,CASSYPGAGFNGYTF
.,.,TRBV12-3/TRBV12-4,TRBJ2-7,TGTGCCAGCAGCCTAGACCGGAACGAGCAGTACTTC,CASSLDRNEQYF
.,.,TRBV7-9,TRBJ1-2,TGTGCCAGCAGCTTGGGGGGTATCTATGGCTACACCTTC,CASSLGGIYGYTF
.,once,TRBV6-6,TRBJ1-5,TGTGCCAGCAGTTACGGGGCGGGAAATCAGCCCCAGCATTTT,CASSYGAGNQPQHF
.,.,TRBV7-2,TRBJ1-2,TGTGCCAGCAGCTTACGTGGAGGCCAAGGGTATGGCTACACCTTC,CASSLRGGQGYGYTF
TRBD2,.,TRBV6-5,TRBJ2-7,TGTGCCAGCAGGCCGGGACTAGCGAACTACGAGCAGTACTTC,CASRPGLANYEQYF
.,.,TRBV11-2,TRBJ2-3,TGTGCCAGCAGCCCAGGACTCTGGGGGAGCACAGATACGCAGTATTTT,CASSPGLWGSTDTQYF
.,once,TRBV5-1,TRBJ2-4,TGCGCCAGCAGCTTGCGACCGAGTCCCCAAGGAGGTCTAGCCAAAAACATTCAGTACTTC,CASSLRPSPQGGLAKNIQYF
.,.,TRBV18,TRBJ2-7,TGTGCCAGCTCACCAGGCTACGAGCAGTACTTC,CASSPGYEQYF
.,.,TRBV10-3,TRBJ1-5,TGTGCCATCAGTGAGTCACCCGATCAGCCCCAGCATTTT,CAISESPDQPQHF
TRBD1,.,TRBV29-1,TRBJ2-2,TGCAGCGTACGGACAGGGGACACCGGGGAGCTGTTTTTT,CSVRTGDTGELFF
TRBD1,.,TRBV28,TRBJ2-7,TGTGCCAGCAGTCCGGGACAGTCATCTCGGGAGCAGTACTTC,CASSPGQSSREQYF
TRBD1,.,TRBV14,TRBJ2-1,TGTGCCAGCAGCCAAAGGACAGGGGGATATGGTGAGCAGTTCTTC,CASSQRTGGYGEQFF
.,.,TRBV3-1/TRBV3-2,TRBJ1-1,TGTGCCAGCAGCCAAGACCTAACAGGCTGGGCTTTCTTT,CASSQDLTGWAFF
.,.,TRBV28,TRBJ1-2,TGTGCCAGCAGTTTGGGGGACCGGCGCCCTGGCTACACCTTC,CASSLGDRRPGYTF